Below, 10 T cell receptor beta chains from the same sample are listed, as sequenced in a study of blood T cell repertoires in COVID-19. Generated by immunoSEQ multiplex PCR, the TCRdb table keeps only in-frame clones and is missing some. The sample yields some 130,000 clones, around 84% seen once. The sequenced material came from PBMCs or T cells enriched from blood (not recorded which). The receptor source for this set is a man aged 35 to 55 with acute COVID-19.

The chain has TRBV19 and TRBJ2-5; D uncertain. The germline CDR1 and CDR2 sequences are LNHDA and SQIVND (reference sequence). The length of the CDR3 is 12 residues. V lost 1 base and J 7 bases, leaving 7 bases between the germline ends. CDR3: CASSIAGGTQYF. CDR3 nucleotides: TGTGCCAGTAGTATAGCTGGCGGGACCCAGTACTTC. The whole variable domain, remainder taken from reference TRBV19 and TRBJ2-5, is DGGITQSPKYLFRKEGQNVTLSCEQNLNHDAMYWYRQDPGQGLRLIYYSQIVNDFQKGDIAEGYSVSREKKESFPLTVTSAQKNPTAFYLCASSIAGGTQYFGPGTRLLVL.

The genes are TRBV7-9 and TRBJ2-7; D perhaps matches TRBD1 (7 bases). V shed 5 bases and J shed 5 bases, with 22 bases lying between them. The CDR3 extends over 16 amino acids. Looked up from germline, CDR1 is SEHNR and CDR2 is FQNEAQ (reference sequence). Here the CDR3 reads CASSPGGGRGIHEQYF. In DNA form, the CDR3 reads TGTGCCAGCAGCCCTGGAGGGGGCAGGGGGATCCACGAGCAGTACTTC.

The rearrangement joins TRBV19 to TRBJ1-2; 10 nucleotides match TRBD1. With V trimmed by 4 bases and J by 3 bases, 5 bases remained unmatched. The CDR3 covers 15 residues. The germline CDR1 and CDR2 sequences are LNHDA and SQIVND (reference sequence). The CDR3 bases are TGTGCCAGTAGTAGAGCCGGGACAGGGGACTATGGCTACACCTTC. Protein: CASSRAGTGDYGYTF. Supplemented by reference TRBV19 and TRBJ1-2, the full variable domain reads DGGITQSPKYLFRKEGQNVTLSCEQNLNHDAMYWYRQDPGQGLRLIYYSQIVNDFQKGDIAEGYSVSREKKESFPLTVTSAQKNPTAFYLCASSRAGTGDYGYTFGSGTRLTVV.

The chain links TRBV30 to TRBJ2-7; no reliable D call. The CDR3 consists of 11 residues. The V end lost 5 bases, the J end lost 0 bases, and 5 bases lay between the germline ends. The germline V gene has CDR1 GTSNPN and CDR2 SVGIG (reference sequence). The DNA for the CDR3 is TGTGCCTGGGCCTTCTCCTACGAGCAGTACTTC. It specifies CAWAFSYEQYF.

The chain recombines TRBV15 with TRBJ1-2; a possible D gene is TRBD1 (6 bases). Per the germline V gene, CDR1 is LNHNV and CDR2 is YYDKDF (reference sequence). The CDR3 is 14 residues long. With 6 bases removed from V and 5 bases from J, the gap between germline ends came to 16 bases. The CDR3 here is CATRRGGMEYGYTF. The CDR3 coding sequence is TGTGCCACCAGACGGGGGGGCATGGAATATGGCTACACCTTC.

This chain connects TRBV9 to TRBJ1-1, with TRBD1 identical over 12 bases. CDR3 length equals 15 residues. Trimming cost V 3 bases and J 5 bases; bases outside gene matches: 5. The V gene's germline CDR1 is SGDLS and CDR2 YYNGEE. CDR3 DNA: TGTGCCAGCAGCGCTGGGACAGGGGGCGAAACTGAAGCTTTCTTT. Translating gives CASSAGTGGETEAFF.

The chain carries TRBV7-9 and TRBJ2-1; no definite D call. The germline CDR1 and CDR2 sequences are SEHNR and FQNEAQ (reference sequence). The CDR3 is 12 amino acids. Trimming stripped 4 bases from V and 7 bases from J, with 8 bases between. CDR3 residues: CASSYIANEQFF. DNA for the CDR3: TGTGCCAGCAGCTACATAGCAAATGAGCAGTTCTTC.

This CDR3 reads CASSPDFGYEQYF. In DNA, the CDR3 is TGTGCCAGCAGCCCCGACTTTGGTTACGAGCAGTACTTC. The J gene is TRBJ2-7, the V gene TRBV3-1 (or the pseudogene TRBV3-2), with D hard to call. Germline loops: CDR1 LGHDT, CDR2 YNNKEL (reference sequence). V gave up 4 bases and J gave up 4 bases, with 11 bases separating them. The CDR3 sequence is 13 residues long.

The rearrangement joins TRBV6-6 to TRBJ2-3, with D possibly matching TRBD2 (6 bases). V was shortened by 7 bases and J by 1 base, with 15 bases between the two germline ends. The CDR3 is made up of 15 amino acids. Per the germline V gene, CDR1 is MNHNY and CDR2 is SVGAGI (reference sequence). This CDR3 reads CASILREFGTDTQYF. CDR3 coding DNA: TGTGCCAGCATTTTACGGGAGTTTGGCACAGATACGCAGTATTTT.

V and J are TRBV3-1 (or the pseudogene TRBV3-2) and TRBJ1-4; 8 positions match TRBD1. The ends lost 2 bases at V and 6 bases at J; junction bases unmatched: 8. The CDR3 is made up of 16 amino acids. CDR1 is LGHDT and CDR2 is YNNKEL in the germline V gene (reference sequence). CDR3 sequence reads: CASSQSVQGGHEKLFF. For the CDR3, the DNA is TGTGCCAGCAGCCAAAGCGTACAGGGGGGACATGAAAAACTGTTTTTT.